This TCR beta chain was found in a study of sequential checkpoint blockade in melanoma. Assay: immunoSEQ multiplex PCR; the TCRdb copy retains only in-frame clones and omits some. This table has approximately 11,000 clones, approximately 80% appearing once. Trimming took off 1 base at V and 2 bases at J, with 12 bases between the two ends. From germline, CDR1 is MNHNY and CDR2 SVGAGI (reference sequence). The CDR3 sequence is 16 residues long. Noted treatment: randomized to nivolumab then ipilimumab (arm A) or the reverse (arm B). Sorted cells were live CD3+CD8+, lacking CD19 and CD56, from PBMCs. V is TRBV6-6 and J is TRBJ1-3, with D perhaps TRBD1 (6 bases). Source: CD8+ T cells sorted from blood (inferred from file names), taken from a patient given nivolumab and ipilimumab in sequence. This receptor was taken from a human donor with melanoma. The CDR3, as DNA: TGTGCCAGCAGTTACTTCGGACAGCGGACTGGAAACACCATATATTTT. It encodes CASSYFGQRTGNTIYF.